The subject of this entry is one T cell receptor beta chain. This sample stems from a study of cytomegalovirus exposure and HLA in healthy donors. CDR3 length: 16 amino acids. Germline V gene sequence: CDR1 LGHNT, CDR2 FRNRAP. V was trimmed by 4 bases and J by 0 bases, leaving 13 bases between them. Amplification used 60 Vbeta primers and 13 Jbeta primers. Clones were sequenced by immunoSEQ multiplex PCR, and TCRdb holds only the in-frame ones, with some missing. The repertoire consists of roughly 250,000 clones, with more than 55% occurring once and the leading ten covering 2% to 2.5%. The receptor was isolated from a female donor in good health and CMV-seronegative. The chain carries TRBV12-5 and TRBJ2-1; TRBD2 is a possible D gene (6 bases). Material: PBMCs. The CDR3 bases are TGTGCTAGTGGTTGGAGCGGGTTAGACTCCTACAATGAGCAGTTCTTC. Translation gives CASGWSGLDSYNEQFF.